This TCR beta chain was sequenced during a study of blood T cell repertoires in COVID-19. Study at large: COVID-19 samples from acute and convalescent phases originated in the United States, Italy and Spain.

Seattle enrolled patients during active infection and tracked them longitudinally. Germline-derived CDR1 and CDR2 are MNHEY and SVGAGI. Between the trimmed V and J ends, which lost 0 bases and 5 bases, there was a span of 7 bases. The CDR3 covers 13 residues. TCRdb keeps only in-frame clones here, not all; method: immunoSEQ multiplex PCR. The sample holds about half a million clones, about 88% seen once. Sample: peripheral blood. The chain has TRBV6-5 and TRBJ2-5; D is uncertain. The sequence came from a man aged 18 to 30 with COVID-19, enrolled during active disease. CDR3 DNA: TGTGCCAGCAGTTACTCTTTCGGTGAGACCCAGTACTTC. This sequence encodes CASSYSFGETQYF.